The 7 T cell receptor beta chains in this list originate from one sample, sequenced in a study of cytomegalovirus exposure and HLA in healthy donors (dated by TCRdb to about 2017). Receptor amplification or capture employed the immunoSEQ multiplex PCR assay. The multiplex PCR relied on a mix of 60 forward primers for TCR Vbeta segments and 13 reverse primers for TCR Jbeta segments. TCRdb carries this immuneACCESS record with in-frame sequences only. Its versions omit some clonotypes, under half of them owing to an unresolved V gene in the studies checked, with the rest unexplained. The sample table holds some 200,000 clones, of which over 65% were seen once. Together, the top ten hold approximately 0.6% of the sample. Sequences were obtained from PBMCs. The receptors derive from a man in his late teens or twenties in good health and CMV-seronegative.

This clone was found once. V is TRBV6-6 and J is TRBJ2-1; 7 bases line up with TRBD1. This CDR3 has 15 amino acids. V was clipped by 11 bases and J by 8 bases; unmatched bases: 18. Germline V gene sequence: CDR1 MNHNY, CDR2 SVGAGI (reference sequence). This chain's CDR3 is CAGRGWTQGVDEQFF. The CDR3 nucleotides read TGTGCCGGACGTGGTTGGACTCAGGGGGTAGATGAGCAGTTCTTC.

The genes are TRBV5-1 and TRBJ2-1, with D possibly TRBD1 on 5 matching bases. Germline values: CDR1 SGHRS, CDR2 YFSETQ. The germline V and J ends were trimmed by 0 bases and 5 bases, with 9 bases remaining between them. The CDR3 totals 14 residues. The CDR3 bases are TGCGCCAGCAGCTTGGGACAGACCAACAATGAGCAGTTCTTC. Its translation is CASSLGQTNNEQFF.

The chain is built from TRBV6-5 and TRBJ2-7; D is possibly TRBD2 (6 bases). This CDR3 region has 15 residues. Between the trimmed V and J ends, which lost 6 bases and 2 bases, there was a span of 17 bases. Germline CDR1 MNHEY, CDR2 SVGAGI. The DNA of the CDR3 is TGTGCCAGCAGGACCATTAGCGGTGATCCCTACGAGCAGTACTTC. Translated, it gives CASRTISGDPYEQYF.

The V gene is TRBV15, the J gene TRBJ1-1; no reliable D call. This CDR3 comprises 14 residues. Germline V gives CDR1 LNHNV, CDR2 YYDKDF (reference sequence). V was shortened by 1 base and J by 4 bases, with 10 bases between the two germline ends. CDR3 nucleotide sequence: TGTGCCACCAGCAGAGCAGCGGAGGTCACTGAAGCTTTCTTT. Encoded protein: CATSRAAEVTEAFF.

V is TRBV11-3 and J is TRBJ2-7, with 7 bases aligning to TRBD1. The germline V gene encodes CDR1 SGHNT and CDR2 YENEEA. J was trimmed by 6 bases and V by 6 bases; bases with no gene match: 5. The CDR3 is 12 amino acids. The CDR3, as DNA: TGTGCCAGCAGTTTTTCAGGGGGCGAGCAGTACTTC. Translation: CASSFSGGEQYF.

V and J are TRBV5-6 and TRBJ1-1; D ambiguous. Germline V lookup: CDR1 SGHDT, CDR2 YYEEEE. CDR3 size: 14 residues. The germline V and J ends were trimmed by 4 bases and 11 bases, with 21 bases remaining between them. The CDR3 sequence is CASSLVPLASGAFF. The CDR3 DNA is TGTGCCAGCAGCCTAGTTCCCCTGGCGAGTGGTGCTTTCTTT.

The CDR3 region has the DNA TGTGCCAGCAGTAGGGGAATGAACTCTGGAAACACCATATATTTT. It encodes CASSRGMNSGNTIYF. The chain carries TRBV6-1 and TRBJ1-3, with a possible D match to TRBD1 (5 bases). There are 15 residues in the CDR3. CDR1 and CDR2 from the germline V gene are MNHNS and SASEGT. V was shortened by 5 bases and J by 0 bases, with 11 bases between the two germline ends.